The source of this T cell receptor beta chain is a study of shared T cell receptors in the human thymus. This clone came up a few times. The CDR3 consists of 15 residues. Trimming pared 1 base from V and 0 bases from J, leaving 7 bases between. CDR1 and CDR2 from the germline V gene are SNHLY and FYNNEI. This table comes from immunoSEQ multiplex PCR, and its TCRdb copy is limited to in-frame clones, with some not included. The table records about 380,000 clones, roughly 94% of them present only once. The V call is TRBV2, the J call TRBJ1-3; D gene uncertain. The receptor was isolated from a human donor. Sequences were obtained from thymocytes. This chain's CDR3 is CASSEGPSSGNTIYF. The CDR3, as DNA: TGTGCCAGCAGTGAAGGACCTAGCTCTGGAAACACCATATATTTT.